These T cell receptor beta chains were read from a single sample in a study of cytomegalovirus exposure and HLA in healthy donors. Produced via immunoSEQ multiplex PCR; TCRdb's table is partial and in-frame only. This table holds under 200,000 clones, about three quarters found once. Sequencing was done on a sample of PBMCs. These receptors came from a middle-aged man in good health and CMV-seronegative. CDR3s include the opening cysteine and the closing phenylalanine or tryptophan. The order of the fields is clone size, V gene, J gene, D gene, CDR3 protein, CDR3 DNA. D genes are given only for firm matches. For some rows the clone size is stated as once, few or many, or as a class when expanded; others skip it.

.	TRBV28	TRBJ2-7	.	CASSLLRYEQYF	TGTGCCAGCAGTTTACTACGCTACGAGCAGTACTTC
once	TRBV7-2	TRBJ2-1	TRBD1	CASSLTRGQENEQFF	TGTGCCAGCAGCTTAACGCGGGGACAGGAAAATGAGCAGTTCTTC
.	TRBV7-2	TRBJ2-3	.	CASNRDTDTQYF	TGTGCCAGCAACCGGGACACAGATACGCAGTATTTT
.	TRBV6-4	TRBJ2-3	TRBD2	CASSRLAGEGDTQYF	TGTGCCAGCAGCCGACTAGCGGGAGAGGGGGATACGCAGTATTTT
.	TRBV7-9	TRBJ2-5	.	CASSLFGGAEETQYF	TGTGCCAGCAGCTTATTTGGGGGCGCGGAAGAGACCCAGTACTTC
.	TRBV25-1	TRBJ2-7	.	CASTGRNEQYF	TGTGCCAGCACAGGAAGGAACGAGCAGTACTTC
.	TRBV4-1	TRBJ2-1	TRBD1	CASSQWVGGGLGEQFF	TGCGCCAGCAGCCAGTGGGTAGGGGGCGGACTGGGTGAGCAGTTCTTC
.	TRBV7-8	TRBJ1-2	.	CASSLMTGQNYGYTF	TGTGCCAGCAGCTTAATGACGGGACAAAACTATGGCTACACCTTC
.	TRBV7-6	TRBJ1-1	TRBD1	CASSEGTGEWGTEAFF	TGTGCCAGCAGCGAGGGGACAGGGGAATGGGGAACTGAAGCTTTCTTT
.	TRBV27	TRBJ2-1	TRBD2	CASSFGGRAPNEQFF	TGTGCCAGCAGTTTCGGCGGGAGGGCCCCCAATGAGCAGTTCTTC
.	TRBV6-4	TRBJ2-1	TRBD2	CASSVWRESEQFF	TGTGCCAGCAGTGTATGGCGGGAGTCTGAGCAGTTCTTC
once	TRBV5-4	TRBJ2-7	TRBD1	CASSSPGQGIYEQYF	TGTGCCAGCAGCTCCCCGGGACAGGGAATATACGAGCAGTACTTC
few	TRBV5-1	TRBJ2-7	.	CASSSQGEGYEQYF	TGCGCCAGCAGCTCACAGGGAGAAGGCTACGAGCAGTACTTC
.	TRBV29-1	TRBJ2-1	TRBD1	CSVEDLTGQINEQFF	TGCAGCGTTGAAGATTTGACAGGGCAGATCAATGAGCAGTTCTTC
few	TRBV6-4	TRBJ1-1	.	CASSASPGNTEAFF	TGTGCCAGCAGCGCATCCCCCGGGAACACTGAAGCTTTCTTT
once	TRBV9	TRBJ2-1	TRBD2	CASSVGASGRSVAYNEQFF	TGTGCCAGCAGCGTAGGCGCTAGCGGGAGATCCGTTGCCTACAATGAGCAGTTCTTC
once	TRBV27	TRBJ2-7	TRBD2	CASSLGRLAGDYEQYF	TGTGCCAGCAGTTTAGGTCGGCTAGCGGGAGACTACGAGCAGTACTTC
.	TRBV28	TRBJ2-3	TRBD2	CASSLGTSGRATDTQYF	TGTGCCAGCAGCCTCGGGACTAGCGGGAGGGCAACAGATACGCAGTATTTT
.	TRBV18	TRBJ1-1	TRBD1	CASSSGQGSTTEAFF	TGTGCCAGCTCATCGGGACAGGGTTCCACCACTGAAGCTTTCTTT
.	TRBV19	TRBJ2-1	TRBD2	CASSLPSGRSYNEQFF	TGTGCCAGTAGTCTCCCTAGCGGGAGATCCTACAATGAGCAGTTCTTC
.	TRBV5-1	TRBJ1-1	.	CASSDQGKTEAFF	TGCGCCAGCAGCGATCAGGGGAAGACTGAAGCTTTCTTT
.	TRBV30	TRBJ2-7	.	CAWMGTGSYEQYF	TGTGCCTGGATGGGGACTGGCTCCTACGAGCAGTACTTC
.	TRBV11-3	TRBJ2-7	.	CASSLSYYGQYF	TGTGCCAGCAGCTTAAGTTACTACGGGCAGTACTTC
.	TRBV15	TRBJ2-1	TRBD2	CATSRGSSGGSGNEQFF	TGTGCCACCAGCAGAGGGTCTAGCGGGGGGTCTGGCAATGAGCAGTTCTTC
few	TRBV5-1	TRBJ2-7	.	CASSLGVLIYEQYF	TGCGCCAGCAGCTTAGGGGTTTTGATCTACGAGCAGTACTTC
.	TRBV5-1	TRBJ2-3	.	CASSLKRTDFTDTQYF	TGCGCCAGCAGCTTGAAGCGTACGGATTTCACAGATACGCAGTATTTT
.	TRBV7-3	TRBJ2-3	TRBD2	CASSSVAGGRGTQYF	TGTGCCAGCAGCTCCGTAGCGGGAGGGAGGGGTACGCAGTATTTT
.	TRBV27	TRBJ1-2	TRBD1	CASRKRTGSYTF	TGTGCCAGCAGGAAACGGACAGGGAGCTACACCTTC
.	TRBV9	TRBJ2-2	.	CASSVARDNANTGELFF	TGTGCCAGCAGCGTTGCCCGGGACAACGCGAACACCGGGGAGCTGTTTTTT
.	TRBV5-1	TRBJ1-2	TRBD1	CASRTGNYGYTF	TGCGCCAGCAGGACAGGGAACTATGGCTACACCTTC
.	TRBV20-1	TRBJ2-3	.	CSARTDTQYF	TGCAGTGCCAGGACAGATACGCAGTATTTT
.	TRBV7-2	TRBJ2-5	TRBD2	CASSSSGGAFETQYF	TGTGCCAGCAGCTCTAGCGGGGGGGCCTTCGAGACCCAGTACTTC
.	TRBV7-5	TRBJ1-4	.	CVRSVRGHFNEKLFF	TGTGTCAGAAGTGTCCGGGGACACTTTAATGAAAAACTGTTTTTT
.	TRBV5-1	TRBJ2-1	TRBD2	CASSLGSGSSYNEQFF	TGCGCCAGCAGCTTGGGTAGCGGGAGCTCCTACAATGAGCAGTTCTTC
.	TRBV29-1	TRBJ2-3	.	CSVHRDTDTQYF	TGCAGCGTTCACAGGGACACAGATACGCAGTATTTT
.	TRBV7-9	TRBJ2-7	.	CASRPQGGGPYEQYF	TGTGCCAGCAGGCCACAGGGAGGGGGACCCTACGAGCAGTACTTC
few	TRBV4-3	TRBJ2-1	.	CASSQASGAGGSYNEQFF	TGCGCCAGCAGCCAAGCTTCTGGAGCGGGTGGCTCCTACAATGAGCAGTTCTTC
.	TRBV6-5	TRBJ2-7	.	CASSYSWTESYEQYF	TGTGCCAGCAGTTACTCCTGGACAGAGTCCTACGAGCAGTACTTC
few	TRBV29-1	TRBJ1-2	TRBD1	CSVEGLTGGAGGYTF	TGCAGCGTTGAAGGTTTGACAGGGGGCGCGGGTGGCTACACCTTC
.	TRBV7-9	TRBJ1-1	.	CSSSLLTDYAFF	TGTTCCAGCAGCTTATTGACAGATTACGCTTTCTTT
.	TRBV28	TRBJ1-5	.	CASSSGNQPQHF	TGTGCCAGCAGTTCGGGCAATCAGCCCCAGCATTTT
few	TRBV10-3	TRBJ1-2	TRBD1	CAINRDRAQGYTF	TGTGCCATAAACCGGGACAGGGCGCAAGGCTACACCTTC
.	TRBV5-8	TRBJ1-5	.	CASSLVRNQPQHF	TGTGCCAGCAGCTTGGTGAGGAATCAGCCCCAGCATTTT
.	TRBV27	TRBJ2-2	.	CASSLLLTGELFF	TGTGCCAGCAGTTTACTCCTTACCGGGGAGCTGTTTTTT
.	TRBV7-3	TRBJ1-2	TRBD1	CASSPGQAYGYTF	TGTGCCAGCAGCCCGGGACAGGCCTATGGCTACACCTTC
.	TRBV25-1	TRBJ1-1	.	CASSEGRYTEAFF	TGTGCCAGCAGTGAAGGGCGTTACACTGAAGCTTTCTTT
few	TRBV6-5	TRBJ1-2	TRBD1	CASSSLPDRDLYGYTF	TGTGCCAGCAGTTCATTGCCGGACAGGGACCTATATGGCTACACCTTC
.	TRBV5-1	TRBJ1-3	.	CASRAGAGGSGNTIYF	TGCGCCAGCAGGGCGGGCGCTGGGGGCAGTGGAAACACCATATATTTT